What follows is one T cell receptor beta chain and its context. Its antigen is unknown. CDR1 is MNHNY, CDR2 SVGAGI, per germline (reference sequence). The CDR3 runs to 15 residues. Trimming removed 8 bases from V and 7 bases from J; junction bases left unmatched: 14. These data belong to a study of beta chain features in type 1 diabetes. Overall study: What patients shared with healthy donors was a similar profile of age, gender and cell yields. Study-level points and caveats: Over-representation of high TCR-expressing cells was a possible consequence of cDNA sequencing.

All of the isolated RNA was reverse transcribed, so expressed TCRB transcripts were sequenced. The assay was immunoSEQ multiplex PCR, and TCRdb's table has in-frame clones only and misses some. The sample yields about 900,000 clones, roughly 17% seen once. The source of this sequence is a woman between 18 and 29 years old in good health. The J gene is TRBJ1-5, the V gene TRBV6-6; TRBD1 matches at 7 bases. Sequencing was performed on naive CD4+ T cells from blood. Here the CDR3 reads CASAMRQGVDQPQHF. The CDR3 nucleotides are TGTGCCAGCGCAATGAGACAGGGCGTAGACCAGCCCCAGCATTTT.